The present TCR beta chain was sequenced within a study of monozygotic twins with inflammatory bowel disease. Whole-study results and caveats: The inverse Simpson measure of TCRbeta diversity was lower in IBD patients than in healthy co-twins. Patient repertoire variability may have increased through differing immunosuppressive treatments.

TCRdb reprocessed the 5' RACE reads and reports one entry per CDR3 protein, with no DNA. The table lists around 410,000 distinct CDR3 sequences. For this clonotype: Its target is unknown.

Someone took a roughly 2.5 ml blood sample from each of the donors. The sequenced sample consisted of blood. This clonotype was obtained from a human donor with ulcerative colitis or Crohn's disease, or a healthy co-twin of an affected twin (not recorded which).

This chain's CDR3 is CSARDPGTQYF. The chain links TRBV20-1 to TRBJ2-3. This CDR3 is built from 11 residues. Germline V gene lookup returns CDR1 DFQATT and CDR2 SNEGSKA (reference sequence).